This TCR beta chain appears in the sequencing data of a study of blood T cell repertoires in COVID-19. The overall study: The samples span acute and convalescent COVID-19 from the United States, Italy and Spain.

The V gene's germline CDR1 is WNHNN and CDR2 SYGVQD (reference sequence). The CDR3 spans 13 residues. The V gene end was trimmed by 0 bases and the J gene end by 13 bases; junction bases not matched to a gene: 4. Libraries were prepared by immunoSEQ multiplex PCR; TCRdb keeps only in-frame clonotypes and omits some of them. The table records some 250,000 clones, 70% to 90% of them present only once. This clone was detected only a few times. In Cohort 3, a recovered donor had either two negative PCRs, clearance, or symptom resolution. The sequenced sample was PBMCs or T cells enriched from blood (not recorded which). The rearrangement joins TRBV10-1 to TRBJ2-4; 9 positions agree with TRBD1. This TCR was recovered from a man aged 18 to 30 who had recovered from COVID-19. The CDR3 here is CASSESDRGVQYF. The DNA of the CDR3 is TGCGCCAGCAGTGAGTCCGACAGGGGGGTCCAGTACTTC.